The 10 T cell receptor beta chains below all came from one sample that was sequenced in a study of metastatic and nonmetastatic thyroid tumors. TCRdb re-clonotyped the PCR reads through MiXCR. The sample lists approximately 84,000 clones; 15% were seen once. Thyroid surgery had not been preceded by any treatment in any patient. The sample taken for sequencing was blood. The source is a female donor with papillary thyroid cancer or a benign thyroid nodule (not recorded which). Some clones in this sample may be carry-over from other donors' samples.

This clone was found many times. CDR3: CASSLRGPNTDTQYF. The DNA of the CDR3 is TGTGCCAGCAGTTTAAGGGGACCCAACACAGATACGCAGTATTTT. This sequence joins TRBV6-1 and TRBJ2-3, with D tentatively TRBD1 or TRBD2 (5 bases each). The CDR3 consists of 15 residues. The germline V gene encodes CDR1 MNHNS and CDR2 SASEGT. The V gene lost 5 bases and the J gene lost 2 bases, with 14 bases spanning the gap.

This clone was picked up many times. The CDR3 here is CASKLDLNGNTEAFF. CDR3 DNA sequence: TGCGCCAGCAAGCTTGATTTAAATGGGAACACTGAAGCTTTCTTT. The chain combines TRBV5-1 with TRBJ1-1; no firm D call. In germline, CDR1 is SGHRS, CDR2 YFSETQ. The CDR3 length is 15 residues. V was pared by 6 bases and J by 1 base, with 16 bases between. The entire variable domain, with the rest obtained from reference TRBV5-1 and TRBJ1-1, is as follows: KAGVTQTPRYLIKTRGQQVTLSCSPISGHRSVSWYQQTPGQGLQFLFEYFSETQRNKGNFPGRFSGRQFSNSRSEMNVSTLELGDSALYLCASKLDLNGNTEAFFGQGTRLTVV.

This clone was detected ten times or more. This may come from a read error, since a much larger clone is one base off. The V call is TRBV27, the J call TRBJ1-2, with D perhaps TRBD1 (5 bases). This CDR3 has 14 residues. Germline CDR1 MNHEY, CDR2 SMNVEV (reference sequence). In DNA form, the CDR3 reads TGTGTCAGCAGTTTAAGGGGAGCTAACTATGGCTACACCTTC. It codes for CVSSLRGANYGYTF.

This clone was seen many times. The chain employs TRBV19 and TRBJ1-6; D uncertain. V was pared by 7 bases and J by 7 bases, with 17 bases between. The CDR3 contains 15 residues. In germline, CDR1 is LNHDA, CDR2 SQIVND (reference sequence). CDR3 sequence reads: CASTDHPIHNSPLHF. The CDR3 DNA reads TGTGCCAGTACGGACCATCCCATTCACAATTCACCCCTCCACTTT.

This clone was detected only a few times. Germline and junction disagree at one end, which may indicate a read error. The J gene is TRBJ1-2, the V gene TRBV24-1; D might be TRBD1 (6 bases). From germline, CDR1 is KGHDR and CDR2 SFDVKD. CDR3 length equals 15 residues. DNA of the CDR3: TGTGCCACCAGTGATTCGACCCAGGGGAACTATTGCTACACCTTC. Its protein product is CATSDSTQGNYCYTF.

This clone showed up many times. The chain recombines TRBV5-5 with TRBJ1-1; TRBD1 is a possible D gene (5 bases). The CDR3 has 15 amino acids. In germline, CDR1 is SGHKS, CDR2 YYEKEE (reference sequence). Trimming cost V 0 bases and J 0 bases, with 9 bases left between them. The CDR3 DNA sequence: TGTGCCAGCAGCTTGGATCCGGGGGTGAACACTGAAGCTTTCTTT. Translation: CASSLDPGVNTEAFF.

The sample holds many counts of this clone. The chain recombines TRBV27 with TRBJ1-1; 7 nucleotides align to TRBD1. CDR1 MNHEY and CDR2 SMNVEV come from the germline V gene (reference sequence). After removal of 5 bases from V and 1 base from J, the junction contained 16 bases not matched to a gene. The CDR3 loop spans 18 amino acids. Here the CDR3 DNA reads TGTGCCAGCAGTCCACACCGTGGTACCGGGACAGCGAACACTGAAGCTTTCTTT. Its translation is CASSPHRGTGTANTEAFF.

This clone was detected many times. This rearrangement joins TRBV4-2 to TRBJ1-1, with D possibly being TRBD1 (6 bases). V was clipped by 1 base and J by 2 bases, with 23 bases between them. The CDR3 has 19 amino acids. CDR1 is LGHNA, CDR2 YNFKEQ, per germline. CDR3 loop: CASSQVFRGRGGRNTEAFF. CDR3 nucleotide sequence: TGTGCCAGCAGCCAAGTATTTCGGGGGCGCGGAGGACGAAACACTGAAGCTTTCTTT.

Note on this clone: One end of the junction varies from germline; a read error may be responsible. This chain links TRBV6-5 with TRBJ2-3; TRBD2 matches at 7 bases. Germline CDR1 and CDR2: MNHEY and SVGAGI. The CDR3 spans 17 residues. CDR3 nucleotides: TGTGCCAGCAGCGTAGAGGACGGGGGGACCTCCACAGGTACGCAGTATTTT. Protein sequence: CASSVEDGGTSTGTQYF.

This clone has a count of ten or more. CDR3: CASSLASGVWEQFF. The CDR3 DNA sequence: TGTGCCAGCAGCTTAGCAAGCGGGGTGTGGGAGCAGTTCTTC. This sequence joins TRBV7-9 and TRBJ2-1; 7 bases are a match to TRBD2. The junction had 6 bases not matched to a gene; V was cut back by 0 bases and J by 10 bases. This CDR3 comprises 14 residues. Germline V gives CDR1 SEHNR, CDR2 FQNEAQ (reference sequence).